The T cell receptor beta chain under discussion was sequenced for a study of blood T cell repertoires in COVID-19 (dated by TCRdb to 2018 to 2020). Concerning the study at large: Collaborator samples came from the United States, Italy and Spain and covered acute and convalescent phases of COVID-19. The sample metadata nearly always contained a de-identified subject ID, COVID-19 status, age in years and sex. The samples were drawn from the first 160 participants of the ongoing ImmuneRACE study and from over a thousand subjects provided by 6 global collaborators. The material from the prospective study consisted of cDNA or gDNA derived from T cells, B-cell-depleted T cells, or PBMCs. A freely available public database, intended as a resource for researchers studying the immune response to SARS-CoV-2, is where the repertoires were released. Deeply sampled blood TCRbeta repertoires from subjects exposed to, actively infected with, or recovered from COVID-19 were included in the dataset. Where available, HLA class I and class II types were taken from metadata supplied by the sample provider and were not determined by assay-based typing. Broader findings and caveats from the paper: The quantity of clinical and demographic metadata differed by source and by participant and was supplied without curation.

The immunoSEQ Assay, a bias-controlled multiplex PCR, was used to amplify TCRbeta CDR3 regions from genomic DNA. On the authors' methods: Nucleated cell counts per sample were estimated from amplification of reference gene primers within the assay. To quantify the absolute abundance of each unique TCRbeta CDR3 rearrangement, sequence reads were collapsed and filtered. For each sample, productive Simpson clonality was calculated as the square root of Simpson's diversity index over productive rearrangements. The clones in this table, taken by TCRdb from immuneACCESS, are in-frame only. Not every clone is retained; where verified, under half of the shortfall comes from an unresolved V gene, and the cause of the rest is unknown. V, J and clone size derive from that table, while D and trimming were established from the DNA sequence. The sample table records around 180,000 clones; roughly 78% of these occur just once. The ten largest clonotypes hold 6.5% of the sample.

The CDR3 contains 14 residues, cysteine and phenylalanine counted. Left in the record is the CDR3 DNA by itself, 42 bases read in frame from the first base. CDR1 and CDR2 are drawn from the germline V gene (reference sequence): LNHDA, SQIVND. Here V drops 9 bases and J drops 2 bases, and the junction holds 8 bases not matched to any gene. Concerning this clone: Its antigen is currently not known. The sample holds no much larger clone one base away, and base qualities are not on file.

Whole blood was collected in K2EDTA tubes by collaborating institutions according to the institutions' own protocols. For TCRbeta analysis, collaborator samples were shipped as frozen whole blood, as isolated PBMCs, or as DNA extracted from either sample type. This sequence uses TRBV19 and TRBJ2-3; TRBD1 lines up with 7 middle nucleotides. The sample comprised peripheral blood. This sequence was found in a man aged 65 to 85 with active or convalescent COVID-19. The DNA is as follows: TGTGCCAGCAGGCCGGGACAGAACACAGATACGCAGTATTTT. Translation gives CASRPGQNTDTQYF.